These 28 T cell receptor beta chains were sequenced from one sample in a study of cytomegalovirus exposure and HLA in healthy donors. With 60 Vbeta and 13 Jbeta primers, the PCR was carried out. Profiling relied on immunoSEQ multiplex PCR, and the TCRdb table lists in-frame clones only, not all of them. The data show 100,000 to 120,000 clones, with 10% to 15% seen just once and about a sixth held by the top ten. Material: PBMCs. These receptor sequences come from a man aged 35-49 years in good health and CMV-seropositive.

This clone was seen only a few times. This sequence joins TRBV4-1 and TRBJ1-5; D not resolved. The CDR3 has 15 amino acids. Trimming left V 1 base short and J 5 bases short, with 12 bases between. Germline lookup yields CDR1 MGHRA and CDR2 YSYEKL. The chain's CDR3 is CASSQVGRLDQPQHF. The CDR3 nucleotides are TGCGCCAGCAGCCAAGTAGGGAGATTGGATCAGCCCCAGCATTTT.

This sequence joins TRBV14 and TRBJ1-4; 8 bases match TRBD1. The V segment lost 1 base and the J segment 7 bases; nucleotides outside the gene matches: 5. Germline V gene lookup returns CDR1 SGHDN and CDR2 FVKESK. This CDR3 has 15 amino acids. The CDR3 reads CASSQVATGVEKLFF. DNA for the CDR3: TGTGCCAGCAGCCAAGTCGCGACAGGGGTTGAAAAACTGTTTTTT. Together with reference TRBV14 and TRBJ1-4, the CDR3 gives the full variable domain: EAGVTQFPSHSVIEKGQTVTLRCDPISGHDNLYWYRRVMGKEIKFLLHFVKESKQDESGMPNNRFLAERTGGTYSTLKVQPAELEDSGVYFCASSQVATGVEKLFFGSGTQLSVL.

The DNA for the CDR3 is TGTGCCAGCAGCTTCCGGGACAGAAACACTGAAGCTTTCTTT. As protein: CASSFRDRNTEAFF. The chain joins TRBV11-2 to TRBJ1-1; 7 positions match TRBD1. The J segment lost 2 bases and the V segment lost 3 bases, leaving 3 bases of the junction unmatched. Germline CDR1 SGHAT, CDR2 FQNNGV. The CDR3 is 14 residues long.

There are a few counts of this clone. The genes are TRBV5-6 and TRBJ2-3; unclear D gene. In germline, CDR1 is SGHDT, CDR2 YYEEEE. This CDR3 is 14 amino acids long. V lost 4 bases to trimming and J lost 4 bases, with 13 bases between them. CDR3 residues: CASSRFGWADTQYF. The CDR3 region has the DNA TGTGCCAGCAGCCGTTTCGGGTGGGCAGATACGCAGTATTTT. Together with reference TRBV5-6 and TRBJ2-3, the CDR3 gives the full variable domain: DAGVTQSPTHLIKTRGQQVTLRCSPKSGHDTVSWYQQALGQGPQFIFQYYEEEERQRGNFPDRFSGHQFPNYSSELNVNALLLGDSALYLCASSRFGWADTQYFGPGTRLTVL.

The V and J genes are TRBV10-3 and TRBJ2-2, with D unclear. Germline V gene lookup returns CDR1 ENHRY and CDR2 SYGVKD. V lost 9 bases to trimming and J lost 4 bases, with 12 bases between them. The CDR3 is 13 amino acids. The CDR3 spells CAMAVVGTGELFF. CDR3 nucleotides: TGTGCCATGGCGGTGGTTGGCACCGGGGAGCTGTTTTTT.

This clone was found a few times. The chain uses TRBV7-2 and TRBJ1-3; possible D gene TRBD1, 6 bases. The V gene lost 5 bases and the J gene lost 1 base, with 6 bases spanning the gap. The CDR3 length is 13 residues. Germline CDR1 and CDR2: SGHTA and FQGNSA. The CDR3 loop reads CASSTGSGNTIYF. Written as DNA, the CDR3 is TGTGCCAGCAGCACAGGGTCTGGAAACACCATATATTTT.

The J gene is TRBJ2-7, the V gene TRBV10-3, with D possibly matching TRBD1 (5 bases). Germline CDR1 and CDR2: ENHRY and SYGVKD. Trimming shortened V by 6 bases and J by 2 bases, and 14 bases separated the two germline ends. The CDR3 runs 14 residues. The CDR3 protein is CAIRETGTAYEQYF. DNA for the CDR3: TGTGCCATCAGAGAAACAGGTACCGCCTACGAGCAGTACTTC.

The V and J genes are TRBV19 and TRBJ1-5; TRBD1 is a possible D gene (5 bases). The CDR3 is 15 residues long. Germline V gives CDR1 LNHDA, CDR2 SQIVND (reference sequence). Trimming took off 4 bases at V and 0 bases at J, with 10 bases between the two ends. The CDR3 loop reads CASSTAGYSNQPQHF. Here the CDR3 DNA reads TGTGCCAGTAGTACAGCAGGGTATAGCAATCAGCCCCAGCATTTT.

Only a few counts were recorded for this clone. The CDR3 sequence: CASSFGLAGTNEQFF. CDR3 coding DNA: TGTGCCAGCAGCTTCGGACTAGCGGGAACGAATGAGCAGTTCTTC. The rearrangement links TRBV9 to TRBJ2-1; 12 bases match TRBD2. The V and J ends lost 4 bases and 7 bases, in that order; junction bases with no gene match: 6. CDR3 length: 15 residues. The germline CDR1 and CDR2 sequences are SGDLS and YYNGEE.

The sample holds a few counts of this clone. The genes are TRBV6-6 and TRBJ1-1; 7 nucleotides agree with TRBD1. The CDR3 extends over 15 amino acids. Germline V gene lookup returns CDR1 MNHNY and CDR2 SVGAGI (reference sequence). V was pared by 2 bases and J by 0 bases, with 3 bases of the junction left unmatched. CDR3 sequence (DNA): TGTGCCAGCAGTTACCTGACAGGGTTGAACACTGAAGCTTTCTTT. It translates to CASSYLTGLNTEAFF.

The chain has TRBV27 and TRBJ2-1; 7 bases are a match to TRBD1. The V gene end was trimmed by 5 bases and the J gene end by 6 bases; junction bases not matched to a gene: 13. The CDR3 loop spans 16 amino acids. CDR1 and CDR2 from the germline V gene are MNHEY and SMNVEV (reference sequence). The CDR3 coding sequence is TGTGCCAGCAGTCCAGGGACAGCGCAAAGGGGCAATGAGCAGTTCTTC. Amino acid sequence: CASSPGTAQRGNEQFF.

This clone was counted between two and nine times. The chain joins TRBV5-1 to TRBJ1-1; 8 positions agree with TRBD1. The V and J ends lost 4 bases and 4 bases, in that order; junction bases with no gene match: 9. CDR1 SGHRS and CDR2 YFSETQ come from the germline V gene. The CDR3 consists of 15 residues. The chain's CDR3 is CASSILQGVGTEAFF. For the CDR3, the DNA is TGCGCCAGCAGCATCCTACAGGGGGTGGGCACTGAAGCTTTCTTT. The full variable domain, rest sourced from reference TRBV5-1 and TRBJ1-1, is KAGVTQTPRYLIKTRGQQVTLSCSPISGHRSVSWYQQTPGQGLQFLFEYFSETQRNKGNFPGRFSGRQFSNSRSEMNVSTLELGDSALYLCASSILQGVGTEAFFGQGTRLTVV.

V is TRBV12-5 and J is TRBJ1-4, with 8 bases lining up with TRBD1. Trimming removed 5 bases from V and 10 bases from J; junction bases left unmatched: 9. CDR1 LGHNT and CDR2 FRNRAP come from the germline V gene. CDR3 size: 14 residues. CDR3 region: CASGLGTGIGKLFF. The CDR3 bases are TGTGCTAGTGGTCTCGGGACAGGCATCGGAAAACTGTTTTTT.

The chain is built from TRBV6-5 and TRBJ2-1, with a possible D match to TRBD1 (5 bases). The CDR3 is made up of 15 amino acids. CDR1 is MNHEY and CDR2 is SVGAGI in the germline V gene. V lost 4 bases, J lost 6 bases, and 16 bases lay in between. The CDR3 DNA sequence: TGTGCCAGCAGTTGGCAGGGTCTCCTGCCCAATGAGCAGTTCTTC. This codes for CASSWQGLLPNEQFF.

This clone was found a few times. The chain joins TRBV6-1 to TRBJ2-1; 10 bases are a match to TRBD1. Germline V gene sequence: CDR1 MNHNS, CDR2 SASEGT. V dropped 5 bases and J dropped 8; count of bases not matched to a gene: 9. This CDR3 region has 15 residues. The CDR3 bases are TGTGCCAGCAGTACGTTGACAGGGGGCATTGATGAGCAGTTCTTC. It yields the protein CASSTLTGGIDEQFF.

This chain connects TRBV4-2 to TRBJ1-5; possible D gene TRBD1, 6 bases. The CDR3 contains 15 residues. Trimming left V 3 bases short and J 1 base short, with 10 bases between. The germline CDR1 and CDR2 sequences are LGHNA and YNFKEQ. CDR3 sequence: CASSQSGQSNQPQHF. The CDR3 bases are TGTGCCAGCAGCCAGTCTGGACAGAGCAATCAGCCCCAGCATTTT.

This clone has only a few counts. This sequence joins TRBV13 and TRBJ1-1, with D perhaps TRBD1 (5 bases). Trimming stripped 5 bases from V and 1 base from J, with 14 bases between. The CDR3 extends over 15 amino acids. Germline V CDR1 and CDR2: PRHDT, FYEKMQ (reference sequence). CDR3 loop: CASSPPGGKNTEAFF. The CDR3 nucleotides are TGTGCCAGCAGCCCCCCGGGGGGAAAGAACACTGAAGCTTTCTTT.

The gene calls are TRBV29-1 and TRBJ1-4; D gene ambiguous. V gave up 0 bases and J gave up 7 bases, with 3 bases separating them. The CDR3 is made up of 11 amino acids. The germline CDR1 and CDR2 sequences are SQVTM and ANQGSEA. The CDR3 here is CSVEDIEKLFF. CDR3 in DNA: TGCAGCGTTGAAGATATTGAAAAACTGTTTTTT.

V is TRBV14 and J is TRBJ1-3; 7 bases match TRBD1. Per germline, CDR1 SGHDN and CDR2 FVKESK. V shed 6 bases and J 0 bases; nucleotides not matched to a gene: 2. The CDR3 extends over 14 amino acids. The CDR3 protein is CASRRTGSGNTIYF. The CDR3 coding sequence is TGTGCCAGCAGGCGGACAGGCTCTGGAAACACCATATATTTT.

J is TRBJ2-1 and V is TRBV10-1; D is unresolved. The length of the CDR3 is 12 residues. The V gene's germline CDR1 is WNHNN and CDR2 SYGVQD (reference sequence). V lost 3 bases, J lost 4 bases, and 4 bases lay in between. CDR3 loop: CASSDEYNEQFF. CDR3 DNA: TGCGCCAGCAGTGATGAGTACAATGAGCAGTTCTTC.

In this sample, this clone turned up a few times. The chain couples TRBV9 to TRBJ1-3, with D unclear. CDR1 and CDR2 from the germline V gene are SGDLS and YYNGEE. This CDR3 comprises 15 residues. Trimming removed 0 bases at V and 7 bases at J, with 14 bases between. CDR3 DNA: TGTGCCAGCAGCGTAGATGGCGGGGTGTGGAACACCATATATTTT. This translates into CASSVDGGVWNTIYF.

The V call is TRBV9, the J call TRBJ2-1; possible D gene TRBD2, 5 bases. CDR1 and CDR2 (germline): SGDLS, YYNGEE. The CDR3 extends over 17 amino acids. The V and J ends lost 3 bases and 2 bases respectively, with 18 bases between them. CDR3 protein: CASSAKWVGSPYNEQFF. The CDR3 bases are TGTGCCAGCAGCGCCAAGTGGGTGGGGAGTCCCTACAATGAGCAGTTCTTC. Using reference TRBV9 and TRBJ2-1 for the parts outside the CDR3, the full variable domain is DSGVTQTPKHLITATGQRVTLRCSPRSGDLSVYWYQQSLDQGLQFLIQYYNGEERAKGNILERFSAQQFPDLHSELNLSSLELGDSALYFCASSAKWVGSPYNEQFFGPGTRLTVL.

V gene TRBV5-4 combines with J gene TRBJ2-7, with 11 bases fitting TRBD2. CDR1 and CDR2 (germline): SGHNT, YYREEE (reference sequence). Trimming cost V 2 bases and J 6 bases; bases outside gene matches: 7. The CDR3 totals 15 residues. CDR3 in amino acids: CASSFDSGRASEQYF. The CDR3 nucleotides are TGTGCCAGCAGCTTTGATAGCGGGAGGGCGTCCGAGCAGTACTTC.

This clone was counted only a few times. The chain uses TRBV19 and TRBJ2-6, with D perhaps matching TRBD1 (5 bases). The CDR3 is 15 residues long. V shed 9 bases and J shed 0 bases, with 12 bases lying between them. Germline V gives CDR1 LNHDA, CDR2 SQIVND (reference sequence). The DNA for the CDR3 is TGTGCCAGCAGGGTTACGAGCTCTGGGGCCAACGTCCTGACTTTC. Amino acid sequence: CASRVTSSGANVLTF. Combining the CDR3 with reference TRBV19 and TRBJ2-6 gives the whole variable domain DGGITQSPKYLFRKEGQNVTLSCEQNLNHDAMYWYRQDPGQGLRLIYYSQIVNDFQKGDIAEGYSVSREKKESFPLTVTSAQKNPTAFYLCASRVTSSGANVLTFGAGSRLTVL.

The chain links TRBV2 to TRBJ1-1; 8 nucleotides line up with TRBD1. There are 14 residues in the CDR3. Trimming took 5 bases from V and 1 from J; bases not matched to a gene: 3. Per the germline V gene, CDR1 is SNHLY and CDR2 is FYNNEI. In DNA, the CDR3 is TGTGCCAGCAGTTGGGACAGGACGAACACTGAAGCTTTCTTT. It specifies CASSWDRTNTEAFF.

V is TRBV10-2 and J is TRBJ2-7, with 7 bases lining up with TRBD2. The CDR3 spans 13 residues. V was clipped by 4 bases and J by 5 bases; unmatched bases: 5. Germline CDR1 is WSHSY and CDR2 is SAAADI. The chain's CDR3 is CASSVAGAHEQYF. CDR3 nucleotides: TGCGCCAGCAGTGTTGCGGGAGCCCACGAGCAGTACTTC.

V gene TRBV27 combines with J gene TRBJ2-3; D might be TRBD2 (7 bases). The CDR3 is 16 amino acids. Between the trimmed V and J ends, which lost 7 bases and 6 bases, there was a span of 23 bases. CDR1 and CDR2 (germline): MNHEY, SMNVEV (reference sequence). This CDR3 reads CASTTSGGRRRDTQYF. The DNA of the CDR3 is TGTGCCAGCACCACGTCCGGGGGGCGCCGGCGGGATACGCAGTATTTT.

In this sample, this clone turned up a few times. The chain employs TRBV5-4 and TRBJ1-2, with 7 bases lining up with TRBD1. Germline V gene lookup returns CDR1 SGHNT and CDR2 YYREEE (reference sequence). CDR3 length equals 13 residues. J lost 7 bases, V lost 5 bases, and 8 bases had no gene match. CDR3 amino acids: CASSNRGSGGYTF. The DNA of the CDR3 is TGTGCCAGCAGTAACAGGGGTAGCGGTGGCTACACCTTC. Looking up the rest from reference TRBV5-4 and TRBJ1-2 gives the full variable domain: ETGVTQSPTHLIKTRGQQVTLRCSSQSGHNTVSWYQQALGQGPQFIFQYYREEENGRGNFPPRFSGLQFPNYSSELNVNALELDDSALYLCASSNRGSGGYTFGSGTRLTVV.